The clone carrying this T cell receptor (beta chain) came up many times. This CDR3 has 13 amino acids. V lost 4 bases, J lost 0 bases, and 9 bases lay in between. Germline V gene lookup returns CDR1 SQVTM and CDR2 ANQGSEA. The sample originates from a study of Graves' ophthalmopathy and Graves' hyperthyroidism. Using RNA transcripts, the TCR beta CDR3 regions were amplified. The first-round RT-PCR employed HTBI primers together with the Qiagen OneStep RT-PCR kit. A multiplex PCR was then performed as the second round. MiXCR, run by TCRdb on the multiplex PCR reads, gives a single entry per CDR3 protein. There are 450,000 to 600,000 distinct CDR3 sequences in the sample; roughly 39% occur only once, and approximately 4.1% lies in the top ten.

Sequencing was performed on peripheral blood or thyroid tissue (not recorded which). This clonotype was sampled from an adult man with Graves' hyperthyroidism. The chain couples TRBV29-1 to TRBJ1-1, with D unresolved. This CDR3 is CSVASRMNTEAFF. CDR3 coding DNA: TGCAGCGTTGCCTCCAGGATGAACACTGAAGCTTTCTTT. Complete variable domain (other parts from reference TRBV29-1 and TRBJ1-1): SAVISQKPSRDICQRGTSLTIQCQVDSQVTMMFWYRQQPGQSLTLIATANQGSEATYESGFVIDKFPISRPNLTFSTLTVSNMSPEDSSIYLCSVASRMNTEAFFGQGTRLTVV.